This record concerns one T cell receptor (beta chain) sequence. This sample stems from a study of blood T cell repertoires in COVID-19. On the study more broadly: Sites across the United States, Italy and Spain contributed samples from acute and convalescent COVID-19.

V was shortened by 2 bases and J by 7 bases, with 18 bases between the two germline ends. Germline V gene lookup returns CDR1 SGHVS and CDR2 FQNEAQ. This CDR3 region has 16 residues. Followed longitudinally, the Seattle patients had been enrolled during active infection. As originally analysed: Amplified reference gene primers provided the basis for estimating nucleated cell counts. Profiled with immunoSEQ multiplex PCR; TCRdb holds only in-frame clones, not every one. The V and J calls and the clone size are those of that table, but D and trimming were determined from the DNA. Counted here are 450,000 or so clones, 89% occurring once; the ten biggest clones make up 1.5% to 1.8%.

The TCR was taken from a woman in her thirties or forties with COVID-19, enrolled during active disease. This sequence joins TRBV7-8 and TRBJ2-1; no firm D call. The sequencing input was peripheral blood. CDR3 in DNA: TGTGCCAGCAGCTTATTCGGTCCTTCCCTTAATAATGAGCAGTTCTTC. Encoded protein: CASSLFGPSLNNEQFF.